The present entry profiles one T cell receptor (beta chain) with its context. This clonotype has more than one count but fewer than ten. Its antigen is not yet known. No much larger clone exists at a distance of one base, and base qualities are not known. CDR1 and CDR2 (DFQATT, SNEGSKA) derive from the germline V gene (reference sequence). Trimming at the junction amounts to 8 bases on V and 2 bases on J, and the germline ends lie 15 bases apart. The CDR3 starts with the cysteine, ends with the phenylalanine, and has 13 residues. The only DNA kept is the CDR3, 39 bases in frame from the first base. This record belongs to a study of CD8 T cells in ankylosing spondylitis (dated by TCRdb to the late 2010s). A note on the overall study: To find TCR variants linked to disease, the study profiled T cell receptor beta repertoires in ankylosing spondylitis patients and healthy donors. Peripheral blood was sampled, and synovial fluid was also collected from ankylosing spondylitis patients. The whole study cohort included 108 healthy donors and some 27 ankylosing spondylitis patients.

What the study reported, not specific to this receptor: A CD8+ phenotype was shown by the disease-linked clones, which were found at relatively low frequencies in peripheral blood. A TCR beta motif made up of 7 to 9 highly homologous amino acid variants appeared to be characteristic of blood from ankylosing spondylitis patients. Some motif variants had previously been reported in the synovial fluid and blood of reactive arthritis patients, which suggests shared mechanisms of disease initiation. The disease-linked clones were reported as significantly enriched in matched synovial fluid samples from ankylosing spondylitis patients.

Sequenced on an Illumina HiSeq 2500. Quantitative 5'-RACE with molecular barcodes was used to prepare TCR beta libraries. For the original study's pipeline: A new computational method, built on a probabilistic model of VDJ rearrangement, was used to identify disease-linked TCR variants. In TCRdb, the public reads were trimmed at Q25 with fastp and aligned with MiXCR, with productive beta chains retained. Records with the same CDR3 protein are collapsed into one entry carrying the most frequent genes and DNA. TCRdb's processing, not the authors', yielded these V and J calls. This sample comprises 250,000 or so distinct CDR3 sequences, around 25% of them detected only once. In total, the top ten clones hold approximately 0.61% of the sample.

The sequencing sample was made of blood, either unsorted or a sorted T cell fraction (not recorded which). This clonotype was sampled from a male donor with ankylosing spondylitis or in good health (not recorded which). The rearrangement joined TRBV20-1 to TRBJ2-5; D gene: possibly TRBD1, on 6 matching bases. The DNA sequence follows: TGCAGTACTTGGACCGGACAGCAAGAGACCCAGTACTTC. This sequence encodes CSTWTGQQETQYF.